A single sample is the source of the 27 T cell receptor beta chains below, sequenced in a study of T cell responses to AZD1222 COVID-19 vaccine. The protocol was immunoSEQ multiplex PCR, while the TCRdb copy is restricted to in-frame clones and leaves out a portion. The repertoire holds around 100,000 clones, about 93% seen once, with under 2% in the top ten. The sample here was peripheral blood, taken on day 0 of AZD1222 vaccination. These TCRs come from an adult in good health.

The genes are TRBV28 and TRBJ1-1; D remains unclear. Trimming left V 3 bases short and J 1 base short, with 6 bases between. This CDR3 spans 13 amino acids. Germline V gene lookup returns CDR1 MDHEN and CDR2 SYDVKM. The CDR3 DNA is TGTGCCAGCAGTTTGCCCGGGAACACTGAAGCTTTCTTT. Residues: CASSLPGNTEAFF.

This clone was detected only a few times. This chain links TRBV19 with TRBJ2-1; 11 nucleotides align to TRBD2. The CDR3 sequence is 15 residues long. Trimming at V came to 6 bases and at J to 6 bases, leaving 7 bases not matched to a gene. Germline V gene lookup returns CDR1 LNHDA and CDR2 SQIVND (reference sequence). The chain's CDR3 is CASSLGLAVGNEQFF. DNA of the CDR3: TGTGCCAGTAGCCTGGGACTAGCGGTGGGCAATGAGCAGTTCTTC.

The gene calls are TRBV12-3 or TRBV12-4 and TRBJ1-5; unclear D gene. Trimming cost V 4 bases and J 8 bases, with 6 bases left between them. The CDR3 is 11 residues long. The chain's CDR3 is CASSSGEPQHF. The CDR3 region has the DNA TGTGCCAGCAGTTCGGGCGAGCCCCAGCATTTT.

This clone appeared a single time. V is TRBV19 and J is TRBJ2-6; D unclear. Germline V gene lookup returns CDR1 LNHDA and CDR2 SQIVND (reference sequence). Trimming stripped 5 bases from V and 0 bases from J, with 11 bases between. This CDR3 spans 16 amino acids. The CDR3 DNA reads TGTGCCAGTAGTCAAGATTGGGTCTCTGGGGCCAACGTCCTGACTTTC. This gives the protein CASSQDWVSGANVLTF. The complete variable domain, with remaining parts taken from reference TRBV19 and TRBJ2-6, reads DGGITQSPKYLFRKEGQNVTLSCEQNLNHDAMYWYRQDPGQGLRLIYYSQIVNDFQKGDIAEGYSVSREKKESFPLTVTSAQKNPTAFYLCASSQDWVSGANVLTFGAGSRLTVL.

V is TRBV5-1 and J is TRBJ1-6; D not certain. The V gene lost 0 bases and the J gene lost 0 bases, with 13 bases spanning the gap. Germline CDR1 reads SGHRS; CDR2 reads YFSETQ. CDR3 length equals 18 residues. As DNA, the CDR3 is TGCGCCAGCAGCTTGGATAGCCAGGCGAGCTCCTATAATTCACCCCTCCACTTT. As protein: CASSLDSQASSYNSPLHF. Full variable domain (missing parts from reference TRBV5-1 and TRBJ1-6): KAGVTQTPRYLIKTRGQQVTLSCSPISGHRSVSWYQQTPGQGLQFLFEYFSETQRNKGNFPGRFSGRQFSNSRSEMNVSTLELGDSALYLCASSLDSQASSYNSPLHFGNGTRLTVT.

J is TRBJ2-5 and V is TRBV5-6, with D possibly being TRBD2 (5 bases). The germline CDR1 and CDR2 sequences are SGHDT and YYEEEE. The CDR3 extends over 15 amino acids. The V end was cut by 0 bases, the J end by 5 bases, with 14 bases between. The CDR3 here is CASSLGGYGEETQYF. In DNA, the CDR3 is TGTGCCAGCAGCTTGGGGGGTTATGGGGAGGAGACCCAGTACTTC.

The chain joins TRBV28 to TRBJ2-3; TRBD2 matches at 7 bases. V was pared by 8 bases and J by 6 bases, with 11 bases of the junction left unmatched. CDR3 length: 14 residues. Germline V lookup: CDR1 MDHEN, CDR2 SYDVKM. For the CDR3, the DNA is TGTGCCAGCCTCCCAGCGGGGCTTCGGGATACGCAGTATTTT. It is translated as CASLPAGLRDTQYF. Variable domain in full (rest from reference TRBV28 and TRBJ2-3): DVKVTQSSRYLVKRTGEKVFLECVQDMDHENMFWYRQDPGLGLRLIYFSYDVKMKEKGDIPEGYSVSREKKERFSLILESASTNQTSMYLCASLPAGLRDTQYFGPGTRLTVL.

The CDR3 region has the DNA TGTGCCAGCAGCTTATCAAGGGTGGAGACCCAGTACTTC. This sequence encodes CASSLSRVETQYF. The chain links TRBV11-1 to TRBJ2-5; D remains ambiguous. Germline-derived CDR1 and CDR2 are SGHAT and FQDESV (reference sequence). V shed 2 bases and J shed 5 bases, with 9 bases lying between them. CDR3 size: 13 residues.

The chain has TRBV19 and TRBJ2-1, with 10 bases lining up with TRBD2. CDR1 is LNHDA and CDR2 is SQIVND in the germline V gene (reference sequence). CDR3 length equals 17 residues. The ends lost 6 bases at V and 3 bases at J; junction bases unmatched: 11. The CDR3 sequence: CASSQLAGEANYNEQFF. In DNA form, the CDR3 reads TGTGCCAGTAGCCAGCTAGCGGGAGAGGCCAACTACAATGAGCAGTTCTTC.

The rearrangement joins TRBV3-1 (or the pseudogene TRBV3-2) to TRBJ1-1; perhaps TRBD1 as D (6 bases). V lost 1 base to trimming and J lost 5 bases, with 8 bases between them. The CDR3 is made up of 13 amino acids. From germline, CDR1 is LGHDT and CDR2 YNNKEL (reference sequence). The CDR3 here is CASSQAGQTEAFF. The CDR3 nucleotides read TGTGCCAGCAGCCAAGCCGGACAGACTGAAGCTTTCTTT.

The gene calls are TRBV28 and TRBJ2-1; D gene unclear. The CDR3 has 13 residues. Germline CDR1 and CDR2: MDHEN and SYDVKM. V was clipped by 3 bases and J by 4 bases, with 7 bases between them. In DNA, the CDR3 is TGTGCCAGCAGTTTTGCGGAGTACAATGAGCAGTTCTTC. It yields the protein CASSFAEYNEQFF.

The chain joins TRBV5-4 to TRBJ2-2; D remains ambiguous. Per germline, CDR1 SGHNT and CDR2 YYREEE (reference sequence). Trimming shortened V by 3 bases and J by 1 base, and 13 bases separated the two germline ends. The CDR3 consists of 16 residues. CDR3 in amino acids: CASSYLRGENTGELFF. CDR3 bases: TGTGCCAGCAGCTACCTTAGAGGAGAGAACACCGGGGAGCTGTTTTTT. Full variable domain (outside the CDR3, taken from reference TRBV5-4 and TRBJ2-2): ETGVTQSPTHLIKTRGQQVTLRCSSQSGHNTVSWYQQALGQGPQFIFQYYREEENGRGNFPPRFSGLQFPNYSSELNVNALELDDSALYLCASSYLRGENTGELFFGEGSRLTVL.

V is TRBV3-1 (or the pseudogene TRBV3-2) and J is TRBJ2-4; D gene uncertain. CDR3 length equals 13 residues. Per the germline V gene, CDR1 is LGHDT and CDR2 is YNNKEL (reference sequence). Between the trimmed V and J ends, which lost 1 base and 13 bases, there was a span of 14 bases. Here the CDR3 reads CASSQGLEGDQYF. As DNA, the CDR3 is TGTGCCAGCAGCCAAGGGTTAGAAGGAGACCAGTACTTC.

This chain links TRBV3-1 (or the pseudogene TRBV3-2) with TRBJ2-3; the D gene is possibly TRBD1 (5 bases). V was clipped by 0 bases and J by 2 bases, with 6 bases between them. This CDR3 comprises 14 residues. Germline loops: CDR1 LGHDT, CDR2 YNNKEL (reference sequence). The CDR3 is CASSQEGHTDTQYF. The DNA for the CDR3 is TGTGCCAGCAGCCAAGAGGGGCACACAGATACGCAGTATTTT.

The chain employs TRBV27 and TRBJ1-1; D gene unclear. This CDR3 is built from 14 residues. V lost 6 bases to trimming and J lost 2 bases, with 13 bases between them. Germline V lookup: CDR1 MNHEY, CDR2 SMNVEV (reference sequence). The CDR3 DNA is TGTGCCAGCAGAAGACCTGGGGAAAACACTGAAGCTTTCTTT. It translates to CASRRPGENTEAFF.

V usage is TRBV7-6 and J usage is TRBJ2-3; TRBD2 agrees at 10 bases. CDR1 SGHVS and CDR2 FNYEAQ come from the germline V gene. The V and J ends lost 0 bases and 5 bases, in that order; junction bases with no gene match: 5. This CDR3 is built from 16 residues. The CDR3 is CASSLAGTSEGDTQYF. Here the CDR3 DNA reads TGTGCCAGCAGCTTAGCGGGGACTAGCGAGGGAGATACGCAGTATTTT. Full variable domain (rest looked up from reference TRBV7-6 and TRBJ2-3): GAGVSQSPRYKVTKRGQDVALRCDPISGHVSLYWYRQALGQGPEFLTYFNYEAQQDKSGLPNDRFSAERPEGSISTLTIQRTEQRDSAMYRCASSLAGTSEGDTQYFGPGTRLTVL.

This clone was picked up one time. The chain is built from TRBV28 and TRBJ1-5; D uncertain. V lost 5 bases to trimming and J lost 5 bases, with 7 bases between them. Germline-derived CDR1 and CDR2 are MDHEN and SYDVKM. The CDR3 is 12 residues long. The chain's CDR3 is CASSDTYQPQHF. DNA of the CDR3: TGTGCCAGCAGTGATACGTATCAGCCCCAGCATTTT.

This chain connects TRBV11-2 to TRBJ1-4; D gene uncertain. The CDR3 has 13 amino acids. The V gene lost 5 bases and the J gene lost 8 bases, with 12 bases spanning the gap. Germline CDR1 is SGHAT and CDR2 is FQNNGV. CDR3 nucleotide sequence: TGTGCCAGCAGCCTGACTACCGGGGAAAAACTGTTTTTT. Translation gives CASSLTTGEKLFF.

The chain recombines TRBV15 with TRBJ2-6, with D unresolved. V was pared by 0 bases and J by 0 bases, with 6 bases between. This CDR3 has 16 amino acids. Germline V gene lookup returns CDR1 LNHNV and CDR2 YYDKDF (reference sequence). The CDR3 loop is CATSRDAISGANVLTF. The CDR3 DNA follows: TGTGCCACCAGCAGAGATGCGATCTCTGGGGCCAACGTCCTGACTTTC.

This clone was seen only a few times. The chain recombines TRBV6-4 with TRBJ2-3, with D hard to call. CDR1 and CDR2 from the germline V gene are MRHNA and SNTAGT. V was clipped by 3 bases and J by 7 bases, with 17 bases between them. CDR3 size: 15 residues. CDR3 sequence reads: CASSEAPDSANTQYF. The DNA for the CDR3 is TGTGCCAGCAGTGAGGCTCCTGATTCGGCAAATACGCAGTATTTT.

This chain links TRBV20-1 with TRBJ2-3, with a weak D call TRBD2 (6 bases). The CDR3 is 15 residues long. V was cut by 3 bases and J by 2 bases, with 15 bases left in between. From germline, CDR1 is DFQATT and CDR2 SNEGSKA (reference sequence). CDR3: CSASRAEGLTDTQYF. The CDR3 nucleotides are TGCAGTGCTAGTAGAGCGGAGGGCCTCACAGATACGCAGTATTTT.

This chain joins TRBV9 and TRBJ2-1; TRBD2 aligns across 12 bases. The CDR3 contains 14 residues. The germline CDR1 and CDR2 sequences are SGDLS and YYNGEE. J was trimmed by 9 bases and V by 4 bases; bases with no gene match: 5. CDR3 coding DNA: TGTGCCAGCAGCTCCCCTAGCGGGAGGGGTGAGCAGTTCTTC. Translation gives CASSSPSGRGEQFF.

The genes are TRBV5-1 and TRBJ2-2, with TRBD2 matching over 14 bases. With 1 base clipped from V and 5 bases from J, the junction kept 1 base outside the gene matches. The CDR3 loop spans 16 amino acids. In germline, CDR1 is SGHRS, CDR2 YFSETQ. This chain's CDR3 is CASSLRLAGGTGELFF. The CDR3 nucleotides read TGCGCCAGCAGCTTGAGACTAGCGGGAGGGACCGGGGAGCTGTTTTTT.

This chain links TRBV19 with TRBJ2-4; tentatively, D is TRBD1 (5 bases). Trimming took 5 bases from V and 5 from J, leaving 10 bases between them. Per germline, CDR1 LNHDA and CDR2 SQIVND (reference sequence). The length of the CDR3 is 13 residues. This CDR3 is CASSWGPENIQYF. The CDR3 DNA sequence: TGTGCCAGTAGTTGGGGCCCAGAAAACATTCAGTACTTC.

The V gene is TRBV2, the J gene TRBJ2-2, with 7 bases matching TRBD2. The CDR3 is made up of 16 amino acids. Germline CDR1 SNHLY, CDR2 FYNNEI. With 4 bases clipped from V and 2 bases from J, the junction kept 7 bases outside the gene matches. CDR3 in amino acids: CASSVSSGKNTGELFF. CDR3 in DNA: TGTGCCAGCAGTGTGTCTAGCGGAAAAAACACCGGGGAGCTGTTTTTT.

Turning to this clone: This specimen includes other DNA sequences encoding the same CDR3. V gene TRBV2 combines with J gene TRBJ2-3, with D hard to call. V lost 4 bases to trimming and J lost 3 bases, with 5 bases between them. CDR3 length equals 12 residues. Germline values: CDR1 SNHLY, CDR2 FYNNEI. CDR3 residues: CASSGITDTQYF. CDR3 nucleotide sequence: TGTGCCAGCAGTGGCATTACAGATACGCAGTATTTT.

The chain recombines TRBV5-5 with TRBJ1-4, with TRBD1 matching 8 bases. With 1 base clipped from V and 6 bases from J, the junction kept 5 bases outside the gene matches. The CDR3 loop spans 15 amino acids. In germline, CDR1 is SGHKS, CDR2 YYEKEE (reference sequence). The CDR3 nucleotides read TGTGCCAGCAGCTTGTGGGAGACAGGGGATGAAAAACTGTTTTTT. The encoded protein is CASSLWETGDEKLFF.